These 9 T cell receptor beta chains were sequenced from one sample in a study of cytomegalovirus exposure and HLA in healthy donors. Amplification used 60 Vbeta primers and 13 Jbeta primers. Using immunoSEQ multiplex PCR, the repertoire was profiled, and TCRdb retains in-frame clones only, with some absent. This table has about 190,000 clones, roughly 80% appearing once. The specimen was PBMCs. Receptors originate from a male donor in good health and CMV-seronegative.

CDR3 coding DNA: TGTGCCAGCAGCTTCCCCAGGGGGGATAACACTGAAGCTTTCTTT. Translation: CASSFPRGDNTEAFF. The gene calls are TRBV21-1 and TRBJ1-1; the D call of TRBD1 is as the table states it, not checked on the DNA. TRBV21-1 is termed a pseudogene. CDR3 size: 15 residues.

The chain links TRBV11-1 to TRBJ2-7, with TRBD1 matching 10 bases. The CDR3 totals 14 residues. In germline, CDR1 is SGHAT, CDR2 FQDESV (reference sequence). V was pared by 5 bases and J by 2 bases, with 3 bases of the junction left unmatched. CDR3 sequence (DNA): TGTGCCAGCAGCCCAGGACAGGGGGCCTACGAGCAGTACTTC. Amino acid sequence: CASSPGQGAYEQYF.

The chain is built from TRBV4-1 and TRBJ1-1, with D maybe TRBD1 (5 bases). Germline V gives CDR1 MGHRA, CDR2 YSYEKL. Trimming shortened V by 0 bases and J by 3 bases, and 11 bases separated the two germline ends. The CDR3 has 15 amino acids. DNA for the CDR3: TGCGCCAGCAGCCAAGACGCAGAAGGGGACACTGAAGCTTTCTTT. The encoded protein is CASSQDAEGDTEAFF.

The rearrangement links TRBV15 to TRBJ1-3; D is ambiguous. Germline V CDR1 and CDR2: LNHNV, YYDKDF (reference sequence). The CDR3 consists of 15 residues. The V gene lost 0 bases and the J gene lost 4 bases, with 10 bases spanning the gap. This CDR3 reads CATSRDKGGGNTIYF. The CDR3 nucleotides are TGTGCCACCAGCAGAGATAAGGGAGGCGGAAACACCATATATTTT. Drawing the rest from reference TRBV15 and TRBJ1-3, the complete variable domain is DAMVIQNPRYQVTQFGKPVTLSCSQTLNHNVMYWYQQKSSQAPKLLFHYYDKDFNNEADTPDNFQSRRPNTSFCFLDIRSPGLGDTAMYLCATSRDKGGGNTIYFGEGSWLTVV.

The J gene is TRBJ1-6, the V gene TRBV9; D uncertain. The V end lost 1 base, the J end lost 4 bases, and 6 bases lay between the germline ends. The CDR3 loop spans 14 amino acids. Germline lookup yields CDR1 SGDLS and CDR2 YYNGEE. CDR3 DNA: TGTGCCAGCAGCGTATCGGGATATAATTCACCCCTCCACTTT. Amino acids: CASSVSGYNSPLHF.

CDR3 protein: CASSWGLAGGDTDTQYF. Here the CDR3 DNA reads TGCGCCAGCAGCTGGGGACTAGCGGGAGGAGACACAGATACGCAGTATTTT. This chain joins TRBV5-1 and TRBJ2-3; TRBD2 aligns across 15 bases. Unmatched junction bases numbered 4, after V lost 3 bases and J lost 2 bases. This CDR3 spans 17 amino acids. Germline V gives CDR1 SGHRS, CDR2 YFSETQ.

The rearrangement links TRBV28 to TRBJ1-4, with 9 bases aligning to TRBD1. Germline trimming cut 3 bases from V and 8 bases from J; bases unmatched to any gene: 16. The CDR3 contains 18 residues. The V gene's germline CDR1 is MDHEN and CDR2 SYDVKM. CDR3 sequence reads: CASSFYPGQGISNEKLFF. The CDR3 DNA reads TGTGCCAGCAGTTTCTACCCGGGACAGGGTATTTCGAACGAAAAACTGTTTTTT.

Comment on this clone: One junction end does not reproduce the germline sequence, and a read error may be involved. The chain uses TRBV29-1 and TRBJ2-5, with D possibly matching TRBD2 (6 bases). The germline CDR1 and CDR2 sequences are SQVTM and ANQGSEA. This CDR3 contains 12 residues. The CDR3 here is CSVESREEAQYF. CDR3 DNA sequence: TGCAGCGTTGAGTCGCGGGAAGAGGCCCAGTACTTC.

The rearrangement uses TRBV29-1 and TRBJ1-1; tentative D call: TRBD1 (6 bases). V was shortened by 7 bases and J by 5 bases, with 14 bases between the two germline ends. The CDR3 totals 12 residues. Per germline, CDR1 SQVTM and CDR2 ANQGSEA. CDR3 residues: CSGGGGRTEAFF. In nucleotides, the CDR3 is TGCAGCGGTGGGGGCGGGAGAACTGAAGCTTTCTTT.